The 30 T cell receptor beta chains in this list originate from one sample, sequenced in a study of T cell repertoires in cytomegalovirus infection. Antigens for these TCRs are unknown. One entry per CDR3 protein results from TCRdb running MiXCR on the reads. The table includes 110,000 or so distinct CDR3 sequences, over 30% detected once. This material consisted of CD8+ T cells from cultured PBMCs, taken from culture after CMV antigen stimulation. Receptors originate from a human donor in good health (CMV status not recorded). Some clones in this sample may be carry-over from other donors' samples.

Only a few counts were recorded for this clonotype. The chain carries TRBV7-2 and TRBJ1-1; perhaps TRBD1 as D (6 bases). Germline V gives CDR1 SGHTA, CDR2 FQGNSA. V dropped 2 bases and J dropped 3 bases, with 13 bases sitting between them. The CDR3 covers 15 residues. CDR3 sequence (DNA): TGTGCCAGCAGCTTACCCCCAGGGGCCGACACTGAAGCTTTCTTT. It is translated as CASSLPPGADTEAFF.

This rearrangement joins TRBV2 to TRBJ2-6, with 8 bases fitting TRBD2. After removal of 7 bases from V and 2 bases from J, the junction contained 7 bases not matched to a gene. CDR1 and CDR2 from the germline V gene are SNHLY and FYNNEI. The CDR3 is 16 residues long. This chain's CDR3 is CASNRGLGPGANVLTF. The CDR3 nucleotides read TGTGCCAGCAATAGGGGACTAGGGCCTGGGGCCAACGTCCTGACTTTC.

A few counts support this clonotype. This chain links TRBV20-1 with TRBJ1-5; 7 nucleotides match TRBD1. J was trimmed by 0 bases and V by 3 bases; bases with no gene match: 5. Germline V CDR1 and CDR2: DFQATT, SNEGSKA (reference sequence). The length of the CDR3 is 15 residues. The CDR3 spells CSARGQPYSNQPQHF. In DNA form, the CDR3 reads TGCAGTGCTAGGGGACAGCCGTATAGCAATCAGCCCCAGCATTTT.

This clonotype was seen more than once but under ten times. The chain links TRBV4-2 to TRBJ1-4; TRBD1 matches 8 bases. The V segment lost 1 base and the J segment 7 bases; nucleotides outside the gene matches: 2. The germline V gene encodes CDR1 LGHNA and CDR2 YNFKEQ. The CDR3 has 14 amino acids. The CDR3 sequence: CASSQGQGSEKLFF. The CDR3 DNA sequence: TGTGCCAGCAGCCAAGGACAGGGGTCTGAAAAACTGTTTTTT.

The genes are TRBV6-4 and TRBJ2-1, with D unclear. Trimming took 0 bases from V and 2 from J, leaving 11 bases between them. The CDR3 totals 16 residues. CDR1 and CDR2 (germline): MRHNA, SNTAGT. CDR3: CASSDSRPLTYNEQFF. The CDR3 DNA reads TGTGCCAGCAGTGACTCGAGACCGCTTACCTACAATGAGCAGTTCTTC.

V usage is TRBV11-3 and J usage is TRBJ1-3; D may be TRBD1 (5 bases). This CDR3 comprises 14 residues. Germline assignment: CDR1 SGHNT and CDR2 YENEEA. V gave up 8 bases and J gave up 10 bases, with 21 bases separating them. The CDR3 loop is CASGNEDTSTTIYF. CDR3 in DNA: TGTGCCAGCGGTAATGAGGACACCTCGACTACCATATATTTT.

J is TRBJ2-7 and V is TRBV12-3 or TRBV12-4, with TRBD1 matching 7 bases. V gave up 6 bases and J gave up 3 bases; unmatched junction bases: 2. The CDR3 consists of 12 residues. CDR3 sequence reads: CASSRQGYEQYF. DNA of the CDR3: TGTGCCAGCAGCAGACAGGGCTACGAGCAGTACTTC.

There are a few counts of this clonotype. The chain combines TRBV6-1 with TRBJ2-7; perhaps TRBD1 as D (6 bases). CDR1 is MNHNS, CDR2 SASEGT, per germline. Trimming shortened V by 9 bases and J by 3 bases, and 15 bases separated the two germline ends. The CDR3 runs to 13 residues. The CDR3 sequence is CASPKDRYYEQYF. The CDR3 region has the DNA TGTGCCAGTCCTAAGGACAGATACTACGAGCAGTACTTC.

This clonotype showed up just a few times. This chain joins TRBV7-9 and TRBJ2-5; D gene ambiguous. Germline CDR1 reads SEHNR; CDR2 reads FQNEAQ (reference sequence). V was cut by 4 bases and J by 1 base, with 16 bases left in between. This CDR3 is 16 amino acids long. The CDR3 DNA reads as TGTGCCAGCAGCTCTACAGAGCCCAACTTCCAAGAGACCCAGTACTTC. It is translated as CASSSTEPNFQETQYF.

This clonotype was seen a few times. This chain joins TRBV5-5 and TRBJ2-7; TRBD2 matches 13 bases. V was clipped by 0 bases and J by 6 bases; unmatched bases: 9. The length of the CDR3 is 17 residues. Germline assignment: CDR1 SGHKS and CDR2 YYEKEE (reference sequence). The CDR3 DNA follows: TGTGCCAGCAGCTTGGGACTAGCGGGGGGCCCCGGACGCGAGCAGTACTTC. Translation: CASSLGLAGGPGREQYF.

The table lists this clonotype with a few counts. CDR3 DNA sequence: TGTGCCAGCAGCTTAGACGGCTCAATCTACAATGAGCAGTTCTTC. This codes for CASSLDGSIYNEQFF. The rearrangement joins TRBV11-1 to TRBJ2-1; D ambiguous. V was trimmed by 1 base and J by 3 bases, leaving 10 bases between them. Per the germline V gene, CDR1 is SGHAT and CDR2 is FQDESV (reference sequence). CDR3 size: 15 residues. The full variable domain, its missing parts supplied by reference TRBV11-1 and TRBJ2-1, is EAEVAQSPRYKITEKSQAVAFWCDPISGHATLYWYRQILGQGPELLVQFQDESVVDDSQLPKDRFSAERLKGVDSTLKIQPAELGDSAMYLCASSLDGSIYNEQFFGPGTRLTVL.

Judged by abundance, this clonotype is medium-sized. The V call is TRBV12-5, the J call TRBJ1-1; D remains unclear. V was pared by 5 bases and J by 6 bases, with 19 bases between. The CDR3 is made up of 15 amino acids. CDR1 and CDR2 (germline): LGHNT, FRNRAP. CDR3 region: CASGPGYGKLSEAFF. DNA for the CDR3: TGTGCTAGTGGTCCTGGCTACGGCAAACTCTCTGAAGCTTTCTTT. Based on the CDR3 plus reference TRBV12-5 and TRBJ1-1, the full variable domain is DARVTQTPRHKVTEMGQEVTMRCQPILGHNTVFWYRQTMMQGLELLAYFRNRAPLDDSGMPKDRFSAEMPDATLATLKIQPSEPRDSAVYFCASGPGYGKLSEAFFGQGTRLTVV.

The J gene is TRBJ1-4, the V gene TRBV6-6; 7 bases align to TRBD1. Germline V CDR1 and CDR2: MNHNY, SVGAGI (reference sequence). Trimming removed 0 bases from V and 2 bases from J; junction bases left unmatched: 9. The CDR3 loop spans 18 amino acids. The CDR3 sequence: CASSYSIVRGRTNEKLFF. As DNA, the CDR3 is TGTGCCAGCAGTTACTCGATTGTAAGGGGGCGCACTAATGAAAAACTGTTTTTT.

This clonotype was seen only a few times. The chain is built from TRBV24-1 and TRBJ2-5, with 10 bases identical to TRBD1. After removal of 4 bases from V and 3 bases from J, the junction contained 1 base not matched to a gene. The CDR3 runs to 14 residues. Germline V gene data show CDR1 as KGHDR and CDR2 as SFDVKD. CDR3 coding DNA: TGTGCCACCAGTGACGGGACAGGGGAAGAGACCCAGTACTTC. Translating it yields CATSDGTGEETQYF.

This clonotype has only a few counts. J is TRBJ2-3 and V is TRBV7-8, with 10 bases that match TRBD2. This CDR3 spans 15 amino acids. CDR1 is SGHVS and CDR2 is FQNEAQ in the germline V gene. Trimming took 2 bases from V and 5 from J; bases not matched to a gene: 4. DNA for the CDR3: TGTGCCAGCAGCTTAACTAGCGGGGTCTTAGATACGCAGTATTTT. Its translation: CASSLTSGVLDTQYF.

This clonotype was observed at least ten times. In nucleotides, the CDR3 is TGTGCCAGCAGTCCCCAATCGGGACGGCGCTCTGGGGCCAACGTCCTGACTTTC. This encodes CASSPQSGRRSGANVLTF. This chain links TRBV28 with TRBJ2-6; D tentatively fits TRBD1 or TRBD2 (5 bases each). There are 18 residues in the CDR3. Germline CDR1 and CDR2: MDHEN and SYDVKM. V was cut by 5 bases and J by 0 bases, with 17 bases left in between.

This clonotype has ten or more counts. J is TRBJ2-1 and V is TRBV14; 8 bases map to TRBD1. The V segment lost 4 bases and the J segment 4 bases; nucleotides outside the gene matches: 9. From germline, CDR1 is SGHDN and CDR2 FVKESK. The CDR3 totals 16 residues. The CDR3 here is CASSPDRGPRYNEQFF. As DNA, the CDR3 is TGTGCCAGCAGCCCCGACAGGGGCCCTAGGTACAATGAGCAGTTCTTC.

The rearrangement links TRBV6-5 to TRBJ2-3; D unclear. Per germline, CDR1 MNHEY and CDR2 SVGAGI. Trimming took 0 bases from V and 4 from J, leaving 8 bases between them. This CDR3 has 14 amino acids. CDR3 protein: CASSYSTLADTQYF. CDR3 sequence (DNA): TGTGCCAGCAGTTACTCGACCCTTGCAGATACGCAGTATTTT.

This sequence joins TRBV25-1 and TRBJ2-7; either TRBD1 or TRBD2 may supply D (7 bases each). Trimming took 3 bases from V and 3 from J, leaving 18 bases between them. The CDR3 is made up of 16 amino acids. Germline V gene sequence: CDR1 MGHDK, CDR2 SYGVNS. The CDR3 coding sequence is TGTGCCAGCAGTGACCCCAGGGGGGGGACGGACTACGAGCAGTACTTC. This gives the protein CASSDPRGGTDYEQYF.

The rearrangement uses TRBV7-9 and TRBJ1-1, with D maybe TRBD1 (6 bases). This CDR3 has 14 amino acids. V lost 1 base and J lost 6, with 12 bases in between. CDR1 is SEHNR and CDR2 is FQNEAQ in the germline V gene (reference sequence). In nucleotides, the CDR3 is TGTGCCAGCAGCTTAGGGGGTGGGGGCCCTGAAGCTTTCTTT. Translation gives CASSLGGGGPEAFF.

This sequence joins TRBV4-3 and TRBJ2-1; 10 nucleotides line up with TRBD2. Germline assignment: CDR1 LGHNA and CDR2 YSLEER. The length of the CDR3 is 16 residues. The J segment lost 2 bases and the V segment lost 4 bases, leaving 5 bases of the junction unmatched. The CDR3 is CASSPSAGGPYNEQFF. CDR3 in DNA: TGCGCCAGCAGCCCTTCAGCGGGGGGGCCCTACAATGAGCAGTTCTTC.

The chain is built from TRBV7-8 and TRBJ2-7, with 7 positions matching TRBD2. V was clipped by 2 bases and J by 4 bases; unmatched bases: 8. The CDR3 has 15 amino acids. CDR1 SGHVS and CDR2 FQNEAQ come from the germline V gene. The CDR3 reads CASSLTSGTSYEQYF. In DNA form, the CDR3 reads TGTGCCAGCAGCTTAACAAGCGGGACCTCATACGAGCAGTACTTC.

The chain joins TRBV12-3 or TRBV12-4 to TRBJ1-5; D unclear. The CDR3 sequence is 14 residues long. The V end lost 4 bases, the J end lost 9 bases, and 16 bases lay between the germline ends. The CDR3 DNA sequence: TGTGCCAGCAGTTCCTCATTGGGAGGTCCGCCCCAGCATTTT. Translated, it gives CASSSSLGGPPQHF.

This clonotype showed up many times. CDR3: CASSLWGSLYNEQFF. As DNA, the CDR3 is TGTGCCAGCAGCTTATGGGGGTCTCTATACAATGAGCAGTTCTTC. The V call is TRBV7-2, the J call TRBJ2-1; either TRBD1 or TRBD2 may fit D (5 bases each). V was shortened by 2 bases and J by 4 bases, with 12 bases between the two germline ends. The CDR3 sequence is 15 residues long. CDR1 is SGHTA, CDR2 FQGNSA, per germline.

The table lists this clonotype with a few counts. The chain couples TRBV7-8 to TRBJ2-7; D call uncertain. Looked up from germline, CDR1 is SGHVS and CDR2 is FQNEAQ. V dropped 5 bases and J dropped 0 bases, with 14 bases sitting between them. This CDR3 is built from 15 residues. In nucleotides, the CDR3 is TGTGCCAGCAGCGCCCGGGTCGACAACTCCTACGAGCAGTACTTC. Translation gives CASSARVDNSYEQYF.

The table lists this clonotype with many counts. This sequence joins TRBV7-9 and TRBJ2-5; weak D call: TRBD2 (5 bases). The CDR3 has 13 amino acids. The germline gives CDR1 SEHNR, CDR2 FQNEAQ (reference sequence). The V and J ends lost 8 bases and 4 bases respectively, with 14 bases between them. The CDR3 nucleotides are TGTGCCAGCCTTCGGGGTGATCGAGAGACCCAGTACTTC. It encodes CASLRGDRETQYF.

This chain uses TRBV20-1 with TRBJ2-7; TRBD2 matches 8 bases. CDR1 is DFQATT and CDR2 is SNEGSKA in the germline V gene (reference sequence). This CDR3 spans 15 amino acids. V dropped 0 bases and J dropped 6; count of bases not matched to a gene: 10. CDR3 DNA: TGCAGTGCTAGAGATTTCGGGGGGGGGTACCGCGAGCAGTACTTC. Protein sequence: CSARDFGGGYREQYF.

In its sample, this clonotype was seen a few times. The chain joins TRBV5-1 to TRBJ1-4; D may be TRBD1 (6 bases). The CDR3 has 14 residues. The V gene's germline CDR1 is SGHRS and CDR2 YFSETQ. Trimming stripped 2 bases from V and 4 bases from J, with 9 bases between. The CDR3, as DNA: TGCGCCAGCAGCTTTCAGGGGATTAATGAAAAACTGTTTTTT. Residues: CASSFQGINEKLFF.

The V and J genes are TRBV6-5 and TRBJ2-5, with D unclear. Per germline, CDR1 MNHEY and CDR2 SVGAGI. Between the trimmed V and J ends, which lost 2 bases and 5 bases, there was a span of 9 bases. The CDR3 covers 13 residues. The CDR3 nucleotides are TGTGCCAGCAGTTACGGGGATTACGAGACCCAGTACTTC. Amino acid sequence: CASSYGDYETQYF.

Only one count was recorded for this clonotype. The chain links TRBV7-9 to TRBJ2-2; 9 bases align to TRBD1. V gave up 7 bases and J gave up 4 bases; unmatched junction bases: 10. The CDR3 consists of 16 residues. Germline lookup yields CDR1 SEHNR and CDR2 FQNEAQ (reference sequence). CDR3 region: CASTGLGTGTTGELFF. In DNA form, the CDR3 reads TGTGCCAGCACAGGTTTGGGGACAGGGACCACCGGGGAGCTGTTTTTT.